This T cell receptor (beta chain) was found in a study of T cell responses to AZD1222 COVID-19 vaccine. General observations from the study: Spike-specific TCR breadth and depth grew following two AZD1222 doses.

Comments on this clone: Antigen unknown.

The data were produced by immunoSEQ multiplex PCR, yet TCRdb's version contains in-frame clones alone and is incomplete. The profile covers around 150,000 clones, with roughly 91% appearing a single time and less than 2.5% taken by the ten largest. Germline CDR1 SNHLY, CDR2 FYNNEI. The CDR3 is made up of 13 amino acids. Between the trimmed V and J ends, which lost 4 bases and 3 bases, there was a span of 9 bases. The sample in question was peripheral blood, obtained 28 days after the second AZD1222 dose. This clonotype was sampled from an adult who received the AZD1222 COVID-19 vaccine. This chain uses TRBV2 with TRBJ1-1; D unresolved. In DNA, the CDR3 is TGTGCCAGCAGTGTTGGGGTCGACACTGAAGCTTTCTTT. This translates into CASSVGVDTEAFF.